This TCR beta chain derives from a study of T cells in Graves' hyperthyroidism and ophthalmopathy. Study-wide results and limits: Ophthalmopathy and stable hyperthyroidism were told apart by a 13 V-J model. The blood repertoire included most of the expanded thyroid clonotypes above 0.001.

TCR beta CDR3 regions were amplified from RNA. The HTBI set primed first-round TCR CDR3 RT-PCR. TCRdb passed the multiplex PCR reads through MiXCR, listing each CDR3 protein once. This sample has hundreds of thousands of distinct CDR3 sequences, with about a sixth found just once. CDR1 is DFQATT, CDR2 SNEGSKA, per germline (reference sequence). The J segment lost 6 bases and the V segment lost 6 bases, leaving 13 bases of the junction unmatched. The CDR3 runs to 15 residues. Only a few counts were recorded for this clonotype. Its antigen is not known. Those with hyperthyroidism were 18 to 65 years old, newly diagnosed, and ill for under 2 months. It was 8 to 10 ml of fresh peripheral blood that supplied the PBMCs.

The sequence came from a woman aged 18-29 years with Graves' hyperthyroidism. Sequencing was carried out using blood. The J gene is TRBJ2-1, the V gene TRBV20-1; TRBD1 matches at 8 bases. The DNA of the CDR3 is TGCAGTGCCGAAGGCCGGACAGGGCACGGCAATGAGCAGTTCTTC. This gives the protein CSAEGRTGHGNEQFF.